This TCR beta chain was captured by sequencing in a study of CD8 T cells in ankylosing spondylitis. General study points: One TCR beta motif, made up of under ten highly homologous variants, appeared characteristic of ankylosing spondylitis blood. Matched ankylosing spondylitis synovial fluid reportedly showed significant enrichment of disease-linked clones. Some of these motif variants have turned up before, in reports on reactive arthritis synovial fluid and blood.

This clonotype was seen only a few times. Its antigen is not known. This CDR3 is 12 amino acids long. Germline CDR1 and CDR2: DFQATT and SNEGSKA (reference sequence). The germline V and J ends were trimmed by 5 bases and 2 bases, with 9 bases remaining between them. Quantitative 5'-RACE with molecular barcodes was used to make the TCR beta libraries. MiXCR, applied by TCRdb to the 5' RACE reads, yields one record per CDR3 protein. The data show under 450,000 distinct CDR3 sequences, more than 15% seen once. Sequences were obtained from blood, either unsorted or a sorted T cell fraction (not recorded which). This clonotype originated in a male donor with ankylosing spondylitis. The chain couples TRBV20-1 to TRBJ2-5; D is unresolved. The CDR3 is CSAVATQETQYF. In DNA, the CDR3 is TGCAGTGCTGTGGCGACTCAAGAGACCCAGTACTTC.